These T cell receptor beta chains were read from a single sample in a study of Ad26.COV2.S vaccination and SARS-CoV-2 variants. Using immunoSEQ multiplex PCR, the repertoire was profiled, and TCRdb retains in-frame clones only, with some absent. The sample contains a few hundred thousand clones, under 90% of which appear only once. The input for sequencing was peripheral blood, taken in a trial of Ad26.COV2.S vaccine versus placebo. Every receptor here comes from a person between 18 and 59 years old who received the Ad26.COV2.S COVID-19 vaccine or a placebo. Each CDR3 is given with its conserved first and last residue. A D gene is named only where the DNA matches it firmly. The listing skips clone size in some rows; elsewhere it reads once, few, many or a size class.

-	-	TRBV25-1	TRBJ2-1	CASSNGNEQFF	TGTGCCAGCAGTAATGGGAATGAGCAGTTCTTC
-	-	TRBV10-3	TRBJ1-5	CAISEKGTGNQPQHF	TGTGCCATCAGTGAGAAAGGAACGGGCAATCAGCCCCAGCATTTT
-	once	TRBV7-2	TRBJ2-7	CASSWGGGYEQYF	TGTGCCAGCAGCTGGGGAGGGGGGTACGAGCAGTACTTC
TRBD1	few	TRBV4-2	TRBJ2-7	CASSPRTGTAYEQYF	TGTGCCAGCAGCCCGAGAACCGGGACAGCCTACGAGCAGTACTTC
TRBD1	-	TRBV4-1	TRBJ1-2	CASSPDWTGTNYGYTF	TGCGCCAGCAGCCCTGATTGGACAGGGACCAACTATGGCTACACCTTC
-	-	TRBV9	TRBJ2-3	CASSVSNTDTQYF	TGTGCCAGCAGCGTATCGAACACAGATACGCAGTATTTT
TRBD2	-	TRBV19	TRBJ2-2	CASSLRLAGTVGELFF	TGTGCCAGTAGCCTCCGACTAGCGGGAACGGTCGGGGAGCTGTTTTTT
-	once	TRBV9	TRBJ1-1	CASSVPGQLNTEAFF	TGTGCCAGCAGCGTTCCGGGACAACTGAACACTGAAGCTTTCTTT
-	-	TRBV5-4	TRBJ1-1	CASSFDTNTEAFF	TGTGCCAGCAGCTTCGACACGAACACTGAAGCTTTCTTT
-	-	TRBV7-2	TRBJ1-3	CASSTRDFSWGNTIYF	TGTGCCAGCAGCACTCGGGACTTCAGCTGGGGAAACACCATATATTTT
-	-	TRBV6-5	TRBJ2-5	CAVATYEETQYF	TGTGCCGTCGCGACCTACGAGGAGACCCAGTACTTC
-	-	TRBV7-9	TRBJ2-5	CASTKEETQYF	TGTGCCAGCACTAAAGAAGAGACCCAGTACTTC
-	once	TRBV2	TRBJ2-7	CASKYYEQYF	TGTGCCAGCAAATACTACGAGCAGTACTTC
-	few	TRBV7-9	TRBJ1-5	CASSSTGLQPQHF	TGTGCCAGCAGCTCGACAGGCCTCCAGCCCCAGCATTTT
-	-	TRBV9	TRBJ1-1	CASSVGSRLNTEAFF	TGTGCCAGCAGCGTAGGGTCACGGCTGAACACTGAAGCTTTCTTT
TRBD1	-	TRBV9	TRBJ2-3	CASARQGGTDTQYF	TGTGCCAGCGCCCGACAGGGGGGCACAGATACGCAGTATTTT
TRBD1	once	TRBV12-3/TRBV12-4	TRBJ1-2	CASRSDRTGYTF	TGTGCCAGCAGGTCGGACAGGACTGGCTACACCTTC
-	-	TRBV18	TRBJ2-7	CASSSGGPGSYEQYF	TGTGCCAGCTCATCAGGGGGGCCTGGTTCCTACGAGCAGTACTTC
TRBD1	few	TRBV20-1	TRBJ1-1	CSASTSDRGPGAFF	TGCAGTGCTAGTACTTCGGACAGGGGGCCTGGGGCTTTCTTT
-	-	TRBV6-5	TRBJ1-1	CASSYSDSFNEAFF	TGTGCCAGCAGTTACTCGGACAGTTTTAATGAAGCTTTCTTT
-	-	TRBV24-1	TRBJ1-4	CATSDSTPGRGYEKLFF	TGTGCCACCAGTGATTCCACCCCGGGAAGGGGGTATGAAAAACTGTTTTTT
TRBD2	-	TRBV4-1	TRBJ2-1	CASSQSRLAGVSEQFF	TGCGCCAGCAGCCAATCCCGACTAGCGGGAGTTTCTGAGCAGTTCTTC
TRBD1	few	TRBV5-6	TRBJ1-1	CASSLPTGGLETEAFF	TGTGCCAGCAGCTTACCGACAGGGGGCCTGGAGACTGAAGCTTTCTTT
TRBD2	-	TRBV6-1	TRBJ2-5	CASSEGLTSGRQETQYF	TGTGCCAGCAGTGAAGGCCTGACTAGCGGGAGGCAAGAGACCCAGTACTTC
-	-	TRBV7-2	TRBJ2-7	CASSEGISYEQYF	TGTGCCAGCAGCGAGGGGATTTCCTACGAGCAGTACTTC
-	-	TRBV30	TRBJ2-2	CAWRGIARQTNTGELFF	TGTGCCTGGAGGGGGATCGCTAGGCAGACTAACACCGGGGAGCTGTTTTTT
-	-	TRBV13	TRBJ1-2	CASHNGTAAFGYGYTF	TGTGCCAGCCATAATGGGACGGCCGCGTTCGGCTATGGCTACACCTTC
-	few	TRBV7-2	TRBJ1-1	CASSLAIRGNTEAFF	TGTGCCAGCAGCTTAGCGATAAGGGGGAACACTGAAGCTTTCTTT
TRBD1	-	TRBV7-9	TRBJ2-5	CASSFPTGRETQYF	TGTGCCAGCAGCTTCCCGACAGGGAGAGAGACCCAGTACTTC
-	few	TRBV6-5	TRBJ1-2	CASSQGQYYGYTF	TGTGCCAGCAGCCAAGGACAGTACTATGGCTACACCTTC
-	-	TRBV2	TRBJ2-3	CASSVGLTWDTQYF	TGTGCCAGCAGTGTAGGTCTTACGTGGGATACGCAGTATTTT
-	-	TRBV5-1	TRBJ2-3	CASSQLADTQYF	TGCGCCAGCAGCCAATTGGCGGATACGCAGTATTTT
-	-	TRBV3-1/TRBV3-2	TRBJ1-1	CASSHLTTLKVGAGAFF	TGTGCCAGCAGCCACTTAACTACGCTGAAGGTGGGGGCGGGAGCTTTCTTT
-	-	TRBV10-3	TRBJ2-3	CAISESSGTDTQYF	TGTGCCATCAGTGAGTCTAGCGGCACAGATACGCAGTATTTT
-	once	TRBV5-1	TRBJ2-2	CASSPPEGSTTGELFF	TGCGCCAGCAGCCCCCCGGAGGGATCAACCACCGGGGAGCTGTTTTTT
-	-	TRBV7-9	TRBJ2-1	CASSNWGNEQFF	TGTGCCAGCAGTAATTGGGGCAATGAGCAGTTCTTC